Presented here are 26 T cell receptor beta chains from one specimen sequenced in a study of blood T cell repertoires in COVID-19. Produced via immunoSEQ multiplex PCR; TCRdb's table is partial and in-frame only. The data contain around 190,000 clones, approximately 80% of them singletons. The material sequenced was PBMCs or T cells enriched from blood (not recorded which). The receptors shown here come from a man between 35 and 55 years old who had recovered from COVID-19.

This chain links TRBV2 with TRBJ2-7; tentatively, D is TRBD2 (5 bases). CDR1 and CDR2 (germline): SNHLY, FYNNEI. With 2 bases removed from V and 6 bases from J, the gap between germline ends came to 11 bases. The CDR3 totals 13 residues. CDR3 bases: TGTGCCAGCAGTGAACTCCCAAGCGGCGAGCAGTACTTC. Residues: CASSELPSGEQYF.

CDR3 in amino acids: CASRETSGTADTQYF. The CDR3 bases are TGTGCCAGCAGGGAGACTAGCGGGACAGCAGATACGCAGTATTTT. This chain connects TRBV6-5 to TRBJ2-3, with 11 bases aligning to TRBD2. The ends lost 6 bases at V and 4 bases at J; junction bases unmatched: 6. This CDR3 is built from 15 residues. The germline CDR1 and CDR2 sequences are MNHEY and SVGAGI.

J is TRBJ2-5 and V is TRBV5-1; D is perhaps TRBD1 (5 bases). The ends were cut back, 4 bases at V and 6 bases at J, with 16 bases in the middle. The CDR3 covers 14 residues. Germline values: CDR1 SGHRS, CDR2 YFSETQ. CDR3 nucleotides: TGCGCCAGCAGCATCACAGGTGCCAGCAAGACCCAGTACTTC. It codes for CASSITGASKTQYF.

The V call is TRBV3-1 (or the pseudogene TRBV3-2), the J call TRBJ2-7; 10 nucleotides align to TRBD2. The CDR3 consists of 16 residues. Germline V CDR1 and CDR2: LGHDT, YNNKEL (reference sequence). The trim removed 0 bases at V and 3 bases at J, leaving 5 bases unmatched. This CDR3 is CASSQDRVAGGYEQYF. CDR3 DNA sequence: TGTGCCAGCAGCCAAGATAGGGTAGCGGGGGGCTACGAGCAGTACTTC.

In nucleotides, the CDR3 is TGTGCCTGGAGGACCGACTACGGGGAGCTGTTTTTT. Protein: CAWRTDYGELFF. The chain couples TRBV30 to TRBJ2-2; perhaps TRBD2 as D (5 bases). V gave up 3 bases and J gave up 7 bases, with 9 bases separating them. This CDR3 spans 12 amino acids. CDR1 GTSNPN and CDR2 SVGIG come from the germline V gene (reference sequence).

The chain recombines TRBV7-8 with TRBJ1-5; tentatively, D is TRBD1 (6 bases). Germline CDR1 SGHVS, CDR2 FQNEAQ. V was pared by 7 bases and J by 0 bases, with 13 bases between. CDR3 length: 15 amino acids. The CDR3: CASNADSNSNQPQHF. CDR3 DNA sequence: TGTGCCAGCAACGCGGACAGTAATAGCAATCAGCCCCAGCATTTT.

The genes are TRBV5-1 and TRBJ2-3; 14 bases match TRBD2. The CDR3 covers 17 residues. The V and J ends lost 2 bases and 0 bases, in that order; junction bases with no gene match: 2. The germline gives CDR1 SGHRS, CDR2 YFSETQ. DNA for the CDR3: TGCGCCAGCAGCTTTGGACTAGCGGGAGGTAGCACAGATACGCAGTATTTT. Its protein product is CASSFGLAGGSTDTQYF.

This clone was seen only once. The chain joins TRBV11-1 to TRBJ1-1; maybe TRBD1 (5 bases). The germline V gene encodes CDR1 SGHAT and CDR2 FQDESV (reference sequence). The V end lost 2 bases, the J end lost 5 bases, and 9 bases lay between the germline ends. This CDR3 is 13 amino acids long. CDR3 amino acids: CASSLPGRTEAFF. In DNA form, the CDR3 reads TGTGCCAGCAGCTTACCAGGGCGAACTGAAGCTTTCTTT.

The rearrangement links TRBV27 to TRBJ2-5, with TRBD1 matching over 9 bases. Trimming took 6 bases from V and 5 from J; bases not matched to a gene: 7. There are 14 residues in the CDR3. The V gene's germline CDR1 is MNHEY and CDR2 SMNVEV (reference sequence). In DNA form, the CDR3 reads TGTGCCAGCAGGGACCCGGGGACAGGGGAGACCCAGTACTTC. Protein sequence: CASRDPGTGETQYF.

There are a few counts of this clone. The gene calls are TRBV20-1 and TRBJ1-4; possibly TRBD1 for D (5 bases). The CDR3 length is 12 residues. The V and J ends lost 3 bases and 6 bases respectively, with 8 bases between them. Germline loops: CDR1 DFQATT, CDR2 SNEGSKA (reference sequence). The CDR3, as DNA: TGCAGTGCTAGTTTGACAGATGAAAAACTGTTTTTT. Protein sequence: CSASLTDEKLFF.

J is TRBJ1-2 and V is TRBV18; weak D call: TRBD1 (5 bases). Germline V gives CDR1 KGHSH, CDR2 LQKENI. CDR3 size: 14 residues. Trimming cost V 3 bases and J 8 bases, with 16 bases left between them. DNA for the CDR3: TGTGCCAGCTCACCCCAGGGCCCCACGGACGGCTACACCTTC. Its translation: CASSPQGPTDGYTF.

The chain uses TRBV7-6 and TRBJ2-1; 7 bases match TRBD2. There are 15 residues in the CDR3. J lost 6 bases, V lost 5 bases, and 10 bases had no gene match. The germline V gene has CDR1 SGHVS and CDR2 FNYEAQ. The CDR3 sequence: CASSPQTAGSNEQFF. For the CDR3, the DNA is TGTGCCAGCAGCCCTCAGACAGCGGGATCCAATGAGCAGTTCTTC.

The rearrangement joins TRBV3-1 (or the pseudogene TRBV3-2) to TRBJ1-2, with 7 bases aligning to TRBD1. Losses at the gene ends were 6 bases for V and 4 bases for J; bases not matched to a gene: 11. Germline CDR1 LGHDT, CDR2 YNNKEL (reference sequence). The length of the CDR3 is 15 residues. The CDR3 DNA sequence: TGTGCCAGCAGACCCGGGACAGCCGGCAGCTATGGCTACACCTTC. The encoded protein is CASRPGTAGSYGYTF.

The V gene is TRBV10-3, the J gene TRBJ1-3, with D maybe TRBD1 (5 bases). Trimming cost V 6 bases and J 0 bases, with 15 bases left between them. The germline V gene has CDR1 ENHRY and CDR2 SYGVKD. CDR3 length: 16 amino acids. CDR3 protein: CAISATDITSGNTIYF. The DNA for the CDR3 is TGTGCCATCAGCGCGACGGACATTACCTCTGGAAACACCATATATTTT.

The chain joins TRBV7-3 to TRBJ2-7, with a weak D call TRBD2 (5 bases). This CDR3 is built from 15 residues. Germline V lookup: CDR1 SGHTA, CDR2 FQGTGA. V was trimmed by 4 bases and J by 0 bases, leaving 13 bases between them. The CDR3 here is CASSSQPGSSYEQYF. CDR3 nucleotides: TGTGCCAGCAGCTCGCAACCGGGGAGCTCCTACGAGCAGTACTTC. Full variable domain (remainder filled in from reference TRBV7-3 and TRBJ2-7): GAGVSQTPSNKVTEKGKYVELRCDPISGHTALYWYRQSLGQGPEFLIYFQGTGAADDSGLPNDRFFAVRPEGSVSTLKIQRTERGDSAVYLCASSSQPGSSYEQYFGPGTRLTVT.

This chain connects TRBV3-1 (or the pseudogene TRBV3-2) to TRBJ2-7, with D perhaps matching TRBD2 (5 bases). CDR3 length: 14 amino acids. Trimming left V 5 bases short and J 2 bases short, with 13 bases between. The V gene's germline CDR1 is LGHDT and CDR2 YNNKEL (reference sequence). CDR3 sequence: CASSSQRVPYEQYF. CDR3 coding DNA: TGTGCCAGCAGCTCCCAGAGGGTTCCCTACGAGCAGTACTTC.

The CDR3 reads CASSVTMNTEAFF. The CDR3 DNA follows: TGTGCCAGCAGCGTAACTATGAACACTGAAGCTTTCTTT. The rearrangement joins TRBV9 to TRBJ1-1, with D unclear. Germline CDR1 is SGDLS and CDR2 is YYNGEE. This CDR3 spans 13 amino acids. V lost 1 base and J lost 0, with 4 bases in between.

The chain joins TRBV6-5 to TRBJ1-6; TRBD1 might be the D (6 bases). The germline V gene has CDR1 MNHEY and CDR2 SVGAGI. This CDR3 region has 15 residues. Trimming shortened V by 2 bases and J by 7 bases, and 12 bases separated the two germline ends. The CDR3 reads CASSYNRQGNSPLHF. In DNA, the CDR3 is TGTGCCAGCAGTTACAACCGCCAGGGGAATTCACCCCTCCACTTT.

By share, this clone ranks as medium-sized (0.01 to 0.1%). The chain joins TRBV28 to TRBJ1-1; tentative D call: TRBD1 (5 bases). V lost 2 bases and J lost 1, with 14 bases in between. Germline-derived CDR1 and CDR2 are MDHEN and SYDVKM. This CDR3 comprises 16 residues. In nucleotides, the CDR3 is TGTGCCAGCAGTTTAATCCAGGGTAGGTCGAACACTGAAGCTTTCTTT. Its translation is CASSLIQGRSNTEAFF.

The chain employs TRBV5-6 and TRBJ1-1; no reliable D call. Between the trimmed V and J ends, which lost 0 bases and 2 bases, there was a span of 11 bases. This CDR3 is built from 15 residues. Germline V gene sequence: CDR1 SGHDT, CDR2 YYEEEE. The CDR3 region has the DNA TGTGCCAGCAGCTTGGCCTGGCTGTCCAACACTGAAGCTTTCTTT. Protein: CASSLAWLSNTEAFF.

The V gene is TRBV19, the J gene TRBJ2-3; no clear D gene. The germline V gene encodes CDR1 LNHDA and CDR2 SQIVND (reference sequence). V lost 1 base, J lost 6 bases, and 8 bases lay in between. CDR3 length equals 13 residues. CDR3 sequence: CASSIGLADTQYF. CDR3 nucleotides: TGTGCCAGTAGTATAGGACTTGCGGATACGCAGTATTTT.

This chain uses TRBV4-1 with TRBJ2-5, with 13 bases that match TRBD2. Germline V gene sequence: CDR1 MGHRA, CDR2 YSYEKL. This CDR3 has 18 residues. The V segment lost 4 bases and the J segment 5 bases; nucleotides outside the gene matches: 13. The CDR3 bases are TGCGCCAGCAGCCGCTGGGGACTAGCGGGGACCCCAGGGGAGACCCAGTACTTC. As protein: CASSRWGLAGTPGETQYF.

This rearrangement joins TRBV10-1 to TRBJ2-5, with D perhaps TRBD1 (6 bases). Trimming took off 4 bases at V and 1 base at J, with 10 bases between the two ends. CDR3 size: 14 residues. Germline CDR1 WNHNN, CDR2 SYGVQD (reference sequence). The CDR3 bases are TGCGCCAGCAGTGTTTCCAGGGGCCAAGAGACCCAGTACTTC. This codes for CASSVSRGQETQYF.

The chain joins TRBV18 to TRBJ1-6, with 9 bases identical to TRBD1. CDR1 is KGHSH and CDR2 is LQKENI in the germline V gene. The CDR3 has 14 amino acids. Trimming at V came to 4 bases and at J to 8 bases, leaving 3 bases not matched to a gene. In DNA form, the CDR3 reads TGTGCCAGCTCACTCCGGGACAGGGATTCACCCCTCCACTTT. Residues: CASSLRDRDSPLHF.

This clone has only a few counts. The gene calls are TRBV29-1 and TRBJ1-2; 9 nucleotides agree with TRBD1. Looked up from germline, CDR1 is SQVTM and CDR2 is ANQGSEA. The CDR3 totals 13 residues. The V gene end was trimmed by 6 bases and the J gene end by 8 bases; junction bases not matched to a gene: 10. The CDR3 protein is CSVGVQGAGGYTF. For the CDR3, the DNA is TGCAGCGTCGGCGTACAGGGGGCGGGCGGCTACACCTTC.

The V and J genes are TRBV7-8 and TRBJ2-1, with 12 bases aligning to TRBD2. The CDR3 sequence is 15 residues long. Germline CDR1 is SGHVS and CDR2 is FQNEAQ. The V segment lost 6 bases and the J segment 8 bases; nucleotides outside the gene matches: 8. CDR3 in amino acids: CASSLTSGSYDEQFF. The CDR3 DNA is TGTGCCAGCAGTTTGACTAGCGGGAGTTACGATGAGCAGTTCTTC.